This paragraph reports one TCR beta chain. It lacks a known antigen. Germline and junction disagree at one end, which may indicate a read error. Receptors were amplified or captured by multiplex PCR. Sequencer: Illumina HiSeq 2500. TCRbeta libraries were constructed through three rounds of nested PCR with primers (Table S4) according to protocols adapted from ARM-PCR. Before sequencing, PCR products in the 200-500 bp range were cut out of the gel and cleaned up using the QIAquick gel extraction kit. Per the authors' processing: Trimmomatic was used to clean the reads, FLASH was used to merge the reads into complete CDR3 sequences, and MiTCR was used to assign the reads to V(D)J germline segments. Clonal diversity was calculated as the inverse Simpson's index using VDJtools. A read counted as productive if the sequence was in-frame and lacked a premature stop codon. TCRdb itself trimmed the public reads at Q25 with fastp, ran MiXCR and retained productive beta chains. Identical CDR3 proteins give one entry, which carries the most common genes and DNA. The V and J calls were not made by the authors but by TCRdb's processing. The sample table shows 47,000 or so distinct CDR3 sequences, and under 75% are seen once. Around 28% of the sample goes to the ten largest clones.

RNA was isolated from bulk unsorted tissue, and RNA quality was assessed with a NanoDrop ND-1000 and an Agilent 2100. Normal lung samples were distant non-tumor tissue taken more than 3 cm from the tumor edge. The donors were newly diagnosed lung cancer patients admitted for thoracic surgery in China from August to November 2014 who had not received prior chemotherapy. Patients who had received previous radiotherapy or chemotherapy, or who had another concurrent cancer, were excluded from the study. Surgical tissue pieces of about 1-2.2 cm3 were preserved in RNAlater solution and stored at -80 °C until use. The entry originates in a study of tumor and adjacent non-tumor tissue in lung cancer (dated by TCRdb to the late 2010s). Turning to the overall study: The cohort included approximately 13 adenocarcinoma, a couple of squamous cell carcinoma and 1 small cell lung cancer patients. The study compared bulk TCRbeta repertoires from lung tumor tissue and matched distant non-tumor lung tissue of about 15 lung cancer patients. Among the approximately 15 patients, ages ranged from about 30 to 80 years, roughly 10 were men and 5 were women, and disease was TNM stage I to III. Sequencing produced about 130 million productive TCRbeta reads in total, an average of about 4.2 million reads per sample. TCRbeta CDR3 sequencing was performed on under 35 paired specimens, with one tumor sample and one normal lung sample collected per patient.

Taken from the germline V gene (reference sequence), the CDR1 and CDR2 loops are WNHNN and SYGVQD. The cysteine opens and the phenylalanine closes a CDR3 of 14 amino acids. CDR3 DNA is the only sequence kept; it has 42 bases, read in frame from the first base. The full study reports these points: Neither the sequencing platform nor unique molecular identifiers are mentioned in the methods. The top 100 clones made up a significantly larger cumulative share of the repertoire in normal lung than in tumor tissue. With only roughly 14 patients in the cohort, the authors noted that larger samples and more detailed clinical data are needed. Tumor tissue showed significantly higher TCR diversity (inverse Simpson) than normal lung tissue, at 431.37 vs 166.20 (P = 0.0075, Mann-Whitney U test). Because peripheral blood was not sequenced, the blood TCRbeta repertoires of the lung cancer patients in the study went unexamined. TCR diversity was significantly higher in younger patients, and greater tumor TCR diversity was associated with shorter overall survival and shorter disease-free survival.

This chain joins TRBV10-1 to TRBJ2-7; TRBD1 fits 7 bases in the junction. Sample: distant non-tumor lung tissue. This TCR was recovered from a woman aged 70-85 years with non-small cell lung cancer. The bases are TGCGCCAGCAATGAGTCAGGGTCAGGGGGCGAGCAGTACTTC. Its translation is CASNESGSGGEQYF.